These T cell receptor beta chains were read from a single sample in a study of beta chain features in type 1 diabetes. Profiled with immunoSEQ multiplex PCR; TCRdb holds only in-frame clones, not every one. Of 200,000 to 250,000 clones in the sample, about 9.3% were seen once. The sequencing sample was made of naive CD4+ T cells from blood. All receptors come from a woman younger than 35 in good health. Each CDR3 is given with its conserved first and last residue. A D gene is named only where the DNA matches it firmly. The size field is filled for only some rows; it gives once, few, many or a size class.

clone_size: .
j_call: TRBJ2-1
v_call: TRBV2
d_call: TRBD1
cdr3_nt: TGTGCCAGCAGTGAACTGACAGGGTCCTACAATGAGCAGTTCTTC
cdr3_aa: CASSELTGSYNEQFF

clone_size: many
j_call: TRBJ2-7
v_call: TRBV30
d_call: .
cdr3_nt: TGTGCCTGGAGTGTTTTCGAGCCCTTGACTGTCGAGCAGTACTTC
cdr3_aa: CAWSVFEPLTVEQYF

clone_size: .
j_call: TRBJ2-2
v_call: TRBV9
d_call: .
cdr3_nt: TGTGCCAGCAGCGTAGTTTCGACCGGGGAGCTGTTTTTT
cdr3_aa: CASSVVSTGELFF

clone_size: few
j_call: TRBJ1-2
v_call: TRBV30
d_call: TRBD1
cdr3_nt: TGTGCCTGGACATTACAGGGGGCAAACTATGGCTACACCTTC
cdr3_aa: CAWTLQGANYGYTF

clone_size: few
j_call: TRBJ2-7
v_call: TRBV9
d_call: .
cdr3_nt: TGTGCCAGCAGCGTAGGGCCTAGCTCCTACGAGCAGTACTTC
cdr3_aa: CASSVGPSSYEQYF

clone_size: .
j_call: TRBJ2-6
v_call: TRBV7-8
d_call: TRBD1
cdr3_nt: TGTGCCAGCAGCTTAGATGGGACAGGGACCGGGGCCAACGTCCTGACTTTC
cdr3_aa: CASSLDGTGTGANVLTF

clone_size: .
j_call: TRBJ1-2
v_call: TRBV19
d_call: .
cdr3_nt: TGTGCCAGTAGTCCTCCGCGACAGCACTATGGCTACACCTTC
cdr3_aa: CASSPPRQHYGYTF

clone_size: .
j_call: TRBJ2-2
v_call: TRBV6-8
d_call: .
cdr3_nt: TGTGCCAGCAGTTACTCGAATCTAAACCGCCTAACAGCCGGGGAGCTGTTTTTT
cdr3_aa: CASSYSNLNRLTAGELFF

clone_size: few
j_call: TRBJ1-1
v_call: TRBV7-6
d_call: .
cdr3_nt: TGTGCCAGCAGCTTAGTGGAGGACACTGAAGCTTTCTTT
cdr3_aa: CASSLVEDTEAFF

clone_size: .
j_call: TRBJ2-3
v_call: TRBV25-1
d_call: TRBD2
cdr3_nt: TGTGCCAGCAGAGCGGGGGGTAGCACAGATACGCAGTATTTT
cdr3_aa: CASRAGGSTDTQYF

clone_size: .
j_call: TRBJ2-7
v_call: TRBV6-1
d_call: TRBD2
cdr3_nt: TGTGCCAGCAGTGAATTGGGTAGCGGGGGATTGAGCTCCTACGAGCAGTACTTC
cdr3_aa: CASSELGSGGLSSYEQYF

clone_size: .
j_call: TRBJ1-1
v_call: TRBV19
d_call: .
cdr3_nt: TGTGCCAGTAGTTCTCAGGTGAACACTGAAGCTTTCTTT
cdr3_aa: CASSSQVNTEAFF

clone_size: few
j_call: TRBJ1-2
v_call: TRBV5-1
d_call: .
cdr3_nt: TGCGCCAGCAGCCCGAGCCTTTCCGGGTATGGCTACACCTTC
cdr3_aa: CASSPSLSGYGYTF

clone_size: .
j_call: TRBJ1-1
v_call: TRBV30
d_call: TRBD1
cdr3_nt: TGTGCCTGGAGTATACCCGGGACAGTTAACACTGAAGCTTTCTTT
cdr3_aa: CAWSIPGTVNTEAFF

clone_size: few
j_call: TRBJ1-1
v_call: TRBV2
d_call: TRBD1
cdr3_nt: TGTGCCAGCAGGGACAGGGGGGGCACTGAAGCTTTCTTT
cdr3_aa: CASRDRGGTEAFF

clone_size: few
j_call: TRBJ1-1
v_call: TRBV7-9
d_call: TRBD1
cdr3_nt: TGTGCCAGCAGCTTCAGGGGGGCGACTGAAGCTTTCTTT
cdr3_aa: CASSFRGATEAFF

clone_size: .
j_call: TRBJ2-7
v_call: TRBV5-1
d_call: .
cdr3_nt: TGCGCCAGCAGCTTGGCACAGGGTTCCTACGAGCAGTACTTC
cdr3_aa: CASSLAQGSYEQYF

clone_size: few
j_call: TRBJ2-1
v_call: TRBV5-1
d_call: TRBD2
cdr3_nt: TGCGCCAGCAGCGCAGGGACTAGCGGTGCCTACAATGAGCAGTTCTTC
cdr3_aa: CASSAGTSGAYNEQFF

clone_size: many
j_call: TRBJ2-3
v_call: TRBV14
d_call: .
cdr3_nt: TGTGCCAGCAGTGGTAACGCGGGGTCCACTCAGTATTTT
cdr3_aa: CASSGNAGSTQYF

clone_size: many
j_call: TRBJ2-3
v_call: TRBV6-6
d_call: TRBD1
cdr3_nt: TGTGCCAGCAGGGTCGACAGGGGTTTCACAGATACGCAGTATTTT
cdr3_aa: CASRVDRGFTDTQYF

clone_size: .
j_call: TRBJ1-5
v_call: TRBV6-6
d_call: TRBD1
cdr3_nt: TGTGCCAGCATCCCCGGACAGGGTAGCAATCAGCCCCAGCATTTT
cdr3_aa: CASIPGQGSNQPQHF

clone_size: few
j_call: TRBJ2-2
v_call: TRBV7-3
d_call: .
cdr3_nt: TGTGCCAGCAGCTTAACCGCCGGGACCGGGGAGCTGTTTTTT
cdr3_aa: CASSLTAGTGELFF

clone_size: .
j_call: TRBJ2-3
v_call: TRBV29-1
d_call: TRBD2
cdr3_nt: TGCAGCGTTCGTAGGACTAGCAGCACAGATACGCAGTATTTT
cdr3_aa: CSVRRTSSTDTQYF

clone_size: few
j_call: TRBJ1-1
v_call: TRBV19
d_call: .
cdr3_nt: TGTGCCAGTAGTACTGTTGGGGCGACCGGGAACACTGAAGCTTTCTTT
cdr3_aa: CASSTVGATGNTEAFF

clone_size: few
j_call: TRBJ1-2
v_call: TRBV6-4
d_call: .
cdr3_nt: TGTGCCAGCAGTGACTCGACTCTCGGGAACTATGGCTACACCTTC
cdr3_aa: CASSDSTLGNYGYTF

clone_size: .
j_call: TRBJ2-5
v_call: TRBV7-9
d_call: TRBD2
cdr3_nt: TGTGCCAGCAGCCAAGATTCACGGGGGGTGGAGACCCAGTACTTC
cdr3_aa: CASSQDSRGVETQYF

clone_size: many
j_call: TRBJ2-3
v_call: TRBV27
d_call: .
cdr3_nt: TGTGCCAGCACCTCTACAGATACGCAGTATTTT
cdr3_aa: CASTSTDTQYF

clone_size: .
j_call: TRBJ2-7
v_call: TRBV18
d_call: TRBD2
cdr3_nt: TGTGCCAGCTCACCCCGGACTAGCGGGAGGTACGAGCAGTACTTC
cdr3_aa: CASSPRTSGRYEQYF

clone_size: .
j_call: TRBJ1-1
v_call: TRBV5-1
d_call: .
cdr3_nt: TGCGCCAGCAGCTTGATAGCATCCACTGAAGCTTTCTTT
cdr3_aa: CASSLIASTEAFF

clone_size: few
j_call: TRBJ2-3
v_call: TRBV27
d_call: .
cdr3_nt: TGTGCCAGCAGTTTATCGAGGGCGCCACGTAGCACAGATACGCAGTATTTT
cdr3_aa: CASSLSRAPRSTDTQYF

clone_size: .
j_call: TRBJ2-7
v_call: TRBV6-5
d_call: .
cdr3_nt: TGTGCCAGCAGTTACTCGACGCCCGGTTCCGGAGTGCAGTACTTC
cdr3_aa: CASSYSTPGSGVQYF

clone_size: few
j_call: TRBJ2-3
v_call: TRBV6-5
d_call: .
cdr3_nt: TGTGCCAGCAGTTACTCGCTATTCACAGATACGCAGTATTTT
cdr3_aa: CASSYSLFTDTQYF

clone_size: many
j_call: TRBJ2-6
v_call: TRBV11-2
d_call: .
cdr3_nt: TGTGCCAGCAGCTCGGGACTGAGCTCTGGGGCCAACGTCCTGACTTTC
cdr3_aa: CASSSGLSSGANVLTF

clone_size: few
j_call: TRBJ2-1
v_call: TRBV6-1
d_call: .
cdr3_nt: TGTGCCAGCAGTGTGAACCTGAGGGAAGGGAAGCAGTTCTTC
cdr3_aa: CASSVNLREGKQFF

clone_size: .
j_call: TRBJ1-2
v_call: TRBV30
d_call: TRBD1
cdr3_nt: TGTGCCTCACAAATCTCCGGGACAGGGTATGGCTACACCTTC
cdr3_aa: CASQISGTGYGYTF

clone_size: few
j_call: TRBJ2-5
v_call: TRBV2
d_call: .
cdr3_nt: TGTGCCAGCAGTGACGTGCTGGCCCCCACGAAAGAGACCCAGTACTTC
cdr3_aa: CASSDVLAPTKETQYF

clone_size: few
j_call: TRBJ1-5
v_call: TRBV5-1
d_call: TRBD1
cdr3_nt: TGCGCCAGCAGCCCTACCGAAGGGGGCCGCAATCAGCCCCAGCATTTT
cdr3_aa: CASSPTEGGRNQPQHF

clone_size: many
j_call: TRBJ2-4
v_call: TRBV30
d_call: TRBD1
cdr3_nt: TGTGCCTGGAGTGTACCGGGACAGGCAAACATTCAGTACTTC
cdr3_aa: CAWSVPGQANIQYF

clone_size: .
j_call: TRBJ2-7
v_call: TRBV9
d_call: .
cdr3_nt: TGTGCCAGCAGCCCCAGCTCGGGGACCTACGAGCAGTACTTC
cdr3_aa: CASSPSSGTYEQYF

clone_size: .
j_call: TRBJ2-3
v_call: TRBV4-1
d_call: .
cdr3_nt: TGCGCCAGCAGCCAAGAGAGCACTACAGGGGATACGCAGTATTTT
cdr3_aa: CASSQESTTGDTQYF

clone_size: few
j_call: TRBJ2-1
v_call: TRBV2
d_call: .
cdr3_nt: TGTGCCAGCATGAGAAATGAGCAGTTCTTC
cdr3_aa: CASMRNEQFF

clone_size: few
j_call: TRBJ2-3
v_call: TRBV10-3
d_call: .
cdr3_nt: TGTGCCACCAGGACAGAGTGGTCCGATACGCAGTATTTT
cdr3_aa: CATRTEWSDTQYF

clone_size: .
j_call: TRBJ2-7
v_call: TRBV27
d_call: .
cdr3_nt: TGTGCCAGCAGTCCCGAGCGAACCTACGAGCAGTACTTC
cdr3_aa: CASSPERTYEQYF

clone_size: .
j_call: TRBJ2-6
v_call: TRBV5-6
d_call: .
cdr3_nt: TGTGCCAGCAGCTTCGGGGGAACTATCTCTGGGGCCAACGTCCTGACTTTC
cdr3_aa: CASSFGGTISGANVLTF

clone_size: few
j_call: TRBJ2-5
v_call: TRBV6-1
d_call: .
cdr3_nt: TGTGCCAGCAGTGAACTAGTTGTGTATGAGGACCAGTACTTC
cdr3_aa: CASSELVVYEDQYF

clone_size: many
j_call: TRBJ2-7
v_call: TRBV4-2
d_call: .
cdr3_nt: TGTGCCAGCAGCCATCAGGCGGGATCCTACGAGCAGTACTTC
cdr3_aa: CASSHQAGSYEQYF

clone_size: .
j_call: TRBJ2-5
v_call: TRBV7-9
d_call: .
cdr3_nt: TGTGCCAGCAGCTCGAGTTTACCCCGGTTGACCCAGTACTTC
cdr3_aa: CASSSSLPRLTQYF